The clone carrying this T cell receptor (beta chain) appeared a few times. These data come from a study of blood T cells in healthy people across ages. Germline values: CDR1 SGHDN, CDR2 FVKESK. The CDR3 loop spans 17 amino acids. A second PCR of about 7 to 12 cycles used a sample-barcoded 5' primer and a J-beta primer mix. In TCRdb, the 5' RACE reads were re-called with MiXCR into one record per CDR3 protein. Counted here are roughly 800,000 distinct CDR3 sequences, just under 25% occurring once; the ten biggest clones make up around 3.6%. These data also formed part of another study, on T cells of mothers and their children.

The chain couples TRBV14 to TRBJ2-7; the D gene is possibly TRBD1 (6 bases). The J call may be in error: the DNA end matches TRBJ2-5 better. The TCR originated in a boy aged 5-17 years in good health. Source material: blood. CDR3 amino acids: CASSQSLMGALEETQYF. Written as DNA, the CDR3 is TGTGCCAGCAGCCAATCCTTGATGGGGGCATTGGAAGAGACCCAGTACTTC.